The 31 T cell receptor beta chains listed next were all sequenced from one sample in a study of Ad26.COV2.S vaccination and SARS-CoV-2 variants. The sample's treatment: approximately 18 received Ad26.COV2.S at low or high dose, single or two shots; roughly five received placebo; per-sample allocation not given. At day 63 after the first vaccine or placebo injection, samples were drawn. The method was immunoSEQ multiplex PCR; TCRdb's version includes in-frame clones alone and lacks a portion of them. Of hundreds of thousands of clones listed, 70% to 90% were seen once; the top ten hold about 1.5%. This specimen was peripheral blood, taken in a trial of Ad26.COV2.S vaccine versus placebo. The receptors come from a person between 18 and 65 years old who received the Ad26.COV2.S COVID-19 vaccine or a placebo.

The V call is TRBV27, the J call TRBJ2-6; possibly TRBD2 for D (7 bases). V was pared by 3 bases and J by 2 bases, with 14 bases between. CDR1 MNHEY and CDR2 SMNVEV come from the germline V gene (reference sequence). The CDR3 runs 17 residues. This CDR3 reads CASSLGGGFPGANVLTF. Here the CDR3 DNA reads TGTGCCAGCAGTTTGGGGGGGGGCTTCCCTGGGGCCAACGTCCTGACTTTC.

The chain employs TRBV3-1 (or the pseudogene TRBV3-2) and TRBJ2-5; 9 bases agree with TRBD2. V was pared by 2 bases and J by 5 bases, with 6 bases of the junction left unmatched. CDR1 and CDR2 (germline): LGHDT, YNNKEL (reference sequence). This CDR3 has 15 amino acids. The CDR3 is CASSQISGSVETQYF. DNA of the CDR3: TGTGCCAGCAGCCAAATTAGCGGGAGTGTCGAGACCCAGTACTTC.

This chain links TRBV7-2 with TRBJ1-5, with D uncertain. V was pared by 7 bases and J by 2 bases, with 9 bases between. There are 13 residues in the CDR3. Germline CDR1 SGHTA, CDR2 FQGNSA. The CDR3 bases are TGTGCCAGCACCCAACCGGGCAATCAGCCCCAGCATTTT. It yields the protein CASTQPGNQPQHF.

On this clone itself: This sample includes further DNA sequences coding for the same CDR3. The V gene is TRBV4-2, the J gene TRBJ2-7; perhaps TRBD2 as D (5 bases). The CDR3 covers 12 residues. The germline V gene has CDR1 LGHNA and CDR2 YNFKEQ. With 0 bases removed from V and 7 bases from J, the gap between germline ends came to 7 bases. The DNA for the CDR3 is TGTGCCAGCAGCCAAGAAGGCGGGGAGCAGTACTTC. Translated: CASSQEGGEQYF.

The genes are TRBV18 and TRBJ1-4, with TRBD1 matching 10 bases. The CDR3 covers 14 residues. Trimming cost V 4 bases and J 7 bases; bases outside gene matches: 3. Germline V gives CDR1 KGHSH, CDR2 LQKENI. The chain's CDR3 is CASSQGQGREKLFF. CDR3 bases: TGTGCCAGCTCACAGGGACAGGGGCGTGAAAAACTGTTTTTT.

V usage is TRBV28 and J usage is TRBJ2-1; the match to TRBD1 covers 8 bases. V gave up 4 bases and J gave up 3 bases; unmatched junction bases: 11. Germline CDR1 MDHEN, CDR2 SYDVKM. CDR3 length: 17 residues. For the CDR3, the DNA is TGTGCCAGCAGTTCATCCCTCCACGGGACAGGCTACAATGAGCAGTTCTTC. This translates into CASSSSLHGTGYNEQFF.

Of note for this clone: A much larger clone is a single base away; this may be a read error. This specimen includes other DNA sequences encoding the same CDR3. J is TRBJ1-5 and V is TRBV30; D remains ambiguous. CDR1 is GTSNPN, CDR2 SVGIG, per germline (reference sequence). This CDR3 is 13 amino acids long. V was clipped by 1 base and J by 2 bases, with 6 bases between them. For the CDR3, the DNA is TGTGCCTGGAGTGGGAGGGGCAATCAGCCCCAGCATTTT. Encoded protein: CAWSGRGNQPQHF.

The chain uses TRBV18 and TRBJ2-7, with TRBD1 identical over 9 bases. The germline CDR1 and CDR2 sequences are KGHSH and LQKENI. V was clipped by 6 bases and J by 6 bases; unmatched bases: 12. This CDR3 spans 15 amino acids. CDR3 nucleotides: TGTGCCAGCTCGCTCATACAGGGGGCGAGGGGCGAGCAGTACTTC. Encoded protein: CASSLIQGARGEQYF.

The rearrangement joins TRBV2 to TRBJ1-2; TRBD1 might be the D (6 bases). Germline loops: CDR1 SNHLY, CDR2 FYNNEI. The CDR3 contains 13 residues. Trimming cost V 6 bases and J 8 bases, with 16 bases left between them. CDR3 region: CASRARQVEGYTF. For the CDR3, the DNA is TGTGCCAGCAGAGCAAGACAGGTCGAAGGCTACACCTTC. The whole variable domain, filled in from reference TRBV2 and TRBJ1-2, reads EPEVTQTPSHQVTQMGQEVILRCVPISNHLYFYWYRQILGQKVEFLVSFYNNEISEKSEIFDDQFSVERPDGSNFTLKIRSTKLEDSAMYFCASRARQVEGYTFGSGTRLTVV.

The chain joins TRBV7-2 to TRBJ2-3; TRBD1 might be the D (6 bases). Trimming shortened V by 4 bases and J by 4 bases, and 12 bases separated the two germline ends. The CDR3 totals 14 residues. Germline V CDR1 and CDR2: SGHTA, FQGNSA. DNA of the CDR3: TGTGCCAGCAGCTCCCAACAGGGATCAGATACGCAGTATTTT. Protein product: CASSSQQGSDTQYF.

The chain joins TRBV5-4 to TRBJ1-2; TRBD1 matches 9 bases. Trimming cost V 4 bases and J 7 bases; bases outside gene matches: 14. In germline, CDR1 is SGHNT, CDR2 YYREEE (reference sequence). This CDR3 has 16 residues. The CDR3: CASSPGGTGPGGGYTF. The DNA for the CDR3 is TGTGCCAGCAGCCCTGGAGGGACAGGGCCAGGAGGTGGCTACACCTTC.

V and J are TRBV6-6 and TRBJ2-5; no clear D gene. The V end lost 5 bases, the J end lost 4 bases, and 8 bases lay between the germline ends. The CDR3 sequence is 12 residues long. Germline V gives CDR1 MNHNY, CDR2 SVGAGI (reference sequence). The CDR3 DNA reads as TGTGCCAGCAGTCCCCTCGGAGAGACCCAGTACTTC. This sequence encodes CASSPLGETQYF.

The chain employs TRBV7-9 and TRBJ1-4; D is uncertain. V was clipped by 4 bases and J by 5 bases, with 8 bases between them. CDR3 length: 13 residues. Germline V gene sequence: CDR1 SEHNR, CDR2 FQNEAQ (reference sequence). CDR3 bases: TGTGCCAGCAGCTCCGGCTTAAATGAAAAACTGTTTTTT. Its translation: CASSSGLNEKLFF.

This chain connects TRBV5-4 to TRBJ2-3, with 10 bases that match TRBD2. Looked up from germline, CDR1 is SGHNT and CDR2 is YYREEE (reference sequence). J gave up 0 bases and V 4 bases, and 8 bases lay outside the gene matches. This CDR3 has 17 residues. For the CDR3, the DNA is TGTGCCAGCAGCCCTCTAGCGGGAGACCCTAGCACAGATACGCAGTATTTT. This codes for CASSPLAGDPSTDTQYF.

The CDR3 bases are TGTGCCAGCAGTGATTGGGGGCGAGGCTACACCTTC. It yields the protein CASSDWGRGYTF. The chain couples TRBV6-1 to TRBJ1-2; a possible D gene is TRBD1 (6 bases). The CDR3 totals 12 residues. CDR1 MNHNS and CDR2 SASEGT come from the germline V gene. The V end was cut by 3 bases, the J end by 8 bases, with 10 bases between.

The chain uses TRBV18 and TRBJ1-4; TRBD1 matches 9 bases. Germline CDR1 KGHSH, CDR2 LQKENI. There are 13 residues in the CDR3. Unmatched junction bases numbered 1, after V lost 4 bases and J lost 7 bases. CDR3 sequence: CASSRDRAEKLFF. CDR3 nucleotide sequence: TGTGCCAGCTCACGGGACAGGGCTGAAAAACTGTTTTTT.

CDR3 nucleotide sequence: TGTGCCAGCTCACGAGGGACTAGCGGGAGTGGCGACGAGACCCAGTACTTC. Translating it yields CASSRGTSGSGDETQYF. The chain has TRBV18 and TRBJ2-5; 14 bases agree with TRBD2. Looked up from germline, CDR1 is KGHSH and CDR2 is LQKENI. The CDR3 spans 17 residues. V lost 4 bases to trimming and J lost 5 bases; unmatched junction nucleotides: 9.

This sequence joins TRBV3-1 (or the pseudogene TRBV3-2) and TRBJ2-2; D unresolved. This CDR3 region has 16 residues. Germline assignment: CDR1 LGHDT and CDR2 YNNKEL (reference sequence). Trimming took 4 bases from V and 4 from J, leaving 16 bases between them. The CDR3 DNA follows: TGTGCCAGCAGCCTAGAAGGCGAGCGCGGCACCGGGGAGCTGTTTTTT. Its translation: CASSLEGERGTGELFF.

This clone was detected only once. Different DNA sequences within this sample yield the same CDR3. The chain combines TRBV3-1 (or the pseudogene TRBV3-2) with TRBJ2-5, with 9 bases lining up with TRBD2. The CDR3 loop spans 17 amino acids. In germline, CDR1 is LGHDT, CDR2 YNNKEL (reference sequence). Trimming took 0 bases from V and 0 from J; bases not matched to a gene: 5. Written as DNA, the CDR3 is TGTGCCAGCAGCCAAGATGGGCTAGCGGGGTACCAAGAGACCCAGTACTTC. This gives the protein CASSQDGLAGYQETQYF.

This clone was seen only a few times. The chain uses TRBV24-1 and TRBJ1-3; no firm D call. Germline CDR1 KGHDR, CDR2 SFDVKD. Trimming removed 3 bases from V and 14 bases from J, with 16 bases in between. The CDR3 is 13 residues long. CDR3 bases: TGTGCCACCAGTGATCCCGGGTCCTCACGTTTATATTTT. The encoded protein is CATSDPGSSRLYF.

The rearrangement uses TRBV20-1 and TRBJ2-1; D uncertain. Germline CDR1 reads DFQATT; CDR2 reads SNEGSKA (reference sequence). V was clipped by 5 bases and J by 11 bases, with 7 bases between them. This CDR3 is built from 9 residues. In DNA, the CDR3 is TGCAGTGCTGGTATTCAGCAGTTCTTC. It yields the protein CSAGIQQFF.

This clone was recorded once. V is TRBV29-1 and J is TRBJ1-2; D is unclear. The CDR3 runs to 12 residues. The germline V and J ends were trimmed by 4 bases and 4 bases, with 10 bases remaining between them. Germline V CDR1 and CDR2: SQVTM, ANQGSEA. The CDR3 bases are TGCAGCGTTGTTGGGCAGTTCTATGGCTACACCTTC. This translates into CSVVGQFYGYTF.

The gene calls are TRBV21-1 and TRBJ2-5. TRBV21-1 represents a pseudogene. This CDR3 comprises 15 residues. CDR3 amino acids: CASSPPGGVEVTQYF. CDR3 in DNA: TGTGCCAGCAGCCCACCAGGGGGGGTGGAGGTGACCCAGTACTTC.

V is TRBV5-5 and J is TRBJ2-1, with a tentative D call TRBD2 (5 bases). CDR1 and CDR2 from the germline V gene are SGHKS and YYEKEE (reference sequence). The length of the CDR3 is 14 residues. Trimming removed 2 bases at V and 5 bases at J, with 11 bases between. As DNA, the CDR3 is TGTGCCAGCAGCTTAGCTAGCTTTGACAATGAGCAGTTCTTC. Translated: CASSLASFDNEQFF. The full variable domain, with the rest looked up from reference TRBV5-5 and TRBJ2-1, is DAGVTQSPTHLIKTRGQQVTLRCSPISGHKSVSWYQQVLGQGPQFIFQYYEKEERGRGNFPDRFSARQFPNYSSELNVNALLLGDSALYLCASSLASFDNEQFFGPGTRLTVL.

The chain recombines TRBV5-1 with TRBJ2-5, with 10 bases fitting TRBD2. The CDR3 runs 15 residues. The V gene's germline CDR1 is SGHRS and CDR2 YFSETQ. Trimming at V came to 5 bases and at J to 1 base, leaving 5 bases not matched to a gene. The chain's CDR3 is CASRTGLAPQETQYF. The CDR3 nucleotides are TGCGCCAGCAGAACGGGACTAGCGCCCCAAGAGACCCAGTACTTC. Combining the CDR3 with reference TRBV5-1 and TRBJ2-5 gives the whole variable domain KAGVTQTPRYLIKTRGQQVTLSCSPISGHRSVSWYQQTPGQGLQFLFEYFSETQRNKGNFPGRFSGRQFSNSRSEMNVSTLELGDSALYLCASRTGLAPQETQYFGPGTRLLVL.

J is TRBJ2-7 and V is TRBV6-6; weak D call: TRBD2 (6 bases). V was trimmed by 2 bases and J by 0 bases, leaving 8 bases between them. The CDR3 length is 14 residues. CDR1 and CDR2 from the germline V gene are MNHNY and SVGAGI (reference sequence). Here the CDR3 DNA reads TGTGCCAGCAGTTACCCGACTAGCTCCTACGAGCAGTACTTC. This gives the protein CASSYPTSSYEQYF.

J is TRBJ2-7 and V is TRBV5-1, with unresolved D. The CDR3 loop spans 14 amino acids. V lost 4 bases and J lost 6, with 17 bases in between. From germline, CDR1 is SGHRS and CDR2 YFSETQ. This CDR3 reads CASSPSSVFGEQYF. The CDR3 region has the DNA TGCGCCAGCAGCCCCTCCAGTGTTTTCGGCGAGCAGTACTTC.

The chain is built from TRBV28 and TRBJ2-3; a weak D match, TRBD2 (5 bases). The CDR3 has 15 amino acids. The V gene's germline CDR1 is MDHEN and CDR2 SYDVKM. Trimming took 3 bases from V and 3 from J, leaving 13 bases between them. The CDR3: CASSFPGIGTDTQYF. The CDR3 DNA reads TGTGCCAGCAGTTTTCCCGGGATTGGTACAGATACGCAGTATTTT. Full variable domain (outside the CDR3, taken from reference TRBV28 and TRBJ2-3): DVKVTQSSRYLVKRTGEKVFLECVQDMDHENMFWYRQDPGLGLRLIYFSYDVKMKEKGDIPEGYSVSREKKERFSLILESASTNQTSMYLCASSFPGIGTDTQYFGPGTRLTVL.

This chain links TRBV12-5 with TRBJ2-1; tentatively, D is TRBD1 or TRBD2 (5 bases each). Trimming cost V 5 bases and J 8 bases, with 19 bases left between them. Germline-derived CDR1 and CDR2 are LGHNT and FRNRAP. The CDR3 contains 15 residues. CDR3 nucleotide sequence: TGTGCTAGTGGTACCGGGACCAAAGCAAACGATGAGCAGTTCTTC. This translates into CASGTGTKANDEQFF. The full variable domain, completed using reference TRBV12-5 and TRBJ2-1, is DARVTQTPRHKVTEMGQEVTMRCQPILGHNTVFWYRQTMMQGLELLAYFRNRAPLDDSGMPKDRFSAEMPDATLATLKIQPSEPRDSAVYFCASGTGTKANDEQFFGPGTRLTVL.

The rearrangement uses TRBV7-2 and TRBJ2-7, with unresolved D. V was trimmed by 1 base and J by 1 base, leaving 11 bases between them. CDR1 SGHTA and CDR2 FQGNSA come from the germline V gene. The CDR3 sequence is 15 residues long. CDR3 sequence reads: CASSLGLSGSYEQYF. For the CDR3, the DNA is TGTGCCAGCAGCTTAGGTCTTTCAGGTTCCTACGAGCAGTACTTC.

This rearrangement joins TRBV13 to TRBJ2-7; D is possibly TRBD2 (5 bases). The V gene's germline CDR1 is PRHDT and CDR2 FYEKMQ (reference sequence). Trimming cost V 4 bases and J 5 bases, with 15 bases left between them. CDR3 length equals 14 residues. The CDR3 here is CASSYRKREHEQYF. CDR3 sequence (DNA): TGTGCCAGCAGCTACCGGAAGAGGGAGCACGAGCAGTACTTC.